This TCR beta chain is from a study of tumor-infiltrating lymphocytes in primary liver carcinoma. A constant-region primer primed TCR beta cDNA synthesis from about 490 ng of total RNA. Nested multiplex PCR, run for three rounds with slightly modified ARM-PCR, yielded TCR beta libraries. In the first two PCR rounds, TRBV1-TRBV30 forward primers were paired with a C-beta reverse primer, and each round lasted roughly 9 cycles. Each CDR3 protein is one row after TCRdb ran MiXCR on the multiplex PCR reads. This repertoire shows 310,000 or so distinct CDR3 sequences, around three fifths found once; its top ten account for about a sixth. The table lists this clonotype with many counts. Unsorted whole blood supplied the RNA, and germline DNA was extracted too. The CDR3 runs to 14 residues. Germline assignment: CDR1 MNHEY and CDR2 SVGAGI. V was shortened by 0 bases and J by 8 bases, with 13 bases between the two germline ends.

The sequence came from a woman under 40 with primary liver carcinoma and hepatitis B virus infection. The chain uses TRBV6-5 and TRBJ1-2, with D uncertain. Sequencing input: peripheral blood. CDR3 in amino acids: CASSYSVAGMGYTF. In DNA, the CDR3 is TGTGCCAGCAGTTACTCGGTGGCGGGGATGGGCTACACCTTC.